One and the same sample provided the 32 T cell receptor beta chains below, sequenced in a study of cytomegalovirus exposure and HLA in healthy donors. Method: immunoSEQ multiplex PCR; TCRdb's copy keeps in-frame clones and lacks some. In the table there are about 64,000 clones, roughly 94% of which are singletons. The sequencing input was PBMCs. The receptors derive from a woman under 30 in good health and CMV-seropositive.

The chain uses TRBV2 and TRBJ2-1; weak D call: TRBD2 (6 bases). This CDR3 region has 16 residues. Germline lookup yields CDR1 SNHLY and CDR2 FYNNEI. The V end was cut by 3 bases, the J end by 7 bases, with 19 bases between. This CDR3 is CASSEGTGMGRNEQFF. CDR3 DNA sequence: TGTGCCAGCAGTGAGGGGACCGGGATGGGGAGGAATGAGCAGTTCTTC.

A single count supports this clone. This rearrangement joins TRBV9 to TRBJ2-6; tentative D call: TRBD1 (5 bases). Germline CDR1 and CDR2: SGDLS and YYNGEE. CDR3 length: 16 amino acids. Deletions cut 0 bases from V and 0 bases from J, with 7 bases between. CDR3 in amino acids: CASSVGQISGANVLTF. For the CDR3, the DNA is TGTGCCAGCAGCGTAGGACAGATCTCTGGGGCCAACGTCCTGACTTTC.

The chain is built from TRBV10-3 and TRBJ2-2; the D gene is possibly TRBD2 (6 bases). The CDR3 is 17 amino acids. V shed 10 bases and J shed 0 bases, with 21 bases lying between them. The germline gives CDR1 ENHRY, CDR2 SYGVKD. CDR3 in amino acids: CATQLSTSNSNTGELFF. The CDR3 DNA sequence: TGTGCCACCCAACTTTCTACTAGCAACTCGAACACCGGGGAGCTGTTTTTT.

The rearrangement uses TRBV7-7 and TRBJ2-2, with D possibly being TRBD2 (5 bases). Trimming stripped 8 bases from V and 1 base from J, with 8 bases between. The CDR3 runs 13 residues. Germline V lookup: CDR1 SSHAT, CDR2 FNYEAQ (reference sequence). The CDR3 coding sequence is TGTGCCAGCGGCGGAGGGAACACCGGGGAGCTGTTTTTT. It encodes CASGGGNTGELFF. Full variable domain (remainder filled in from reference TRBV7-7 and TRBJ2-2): GAGVSQSPRYKVTKRGQDVTLRCDPISSHATLYWYQQALGQGPEFLTYFNYEAQPDKSGLPSDRFSAERPEGSISTLTIQRTEQRDSAMYRCASGGGNTGELFFGEGSRLTVL.

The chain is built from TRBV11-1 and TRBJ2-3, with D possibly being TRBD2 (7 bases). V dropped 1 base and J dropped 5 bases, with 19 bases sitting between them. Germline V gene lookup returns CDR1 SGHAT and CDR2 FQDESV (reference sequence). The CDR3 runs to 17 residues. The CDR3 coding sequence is TGTGCCAGCAGCTTAGAGGTGGGGGGGCCCCCTGGAGATACGCAGTATTTT. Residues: CASSLEVGGPPGDTQYF.

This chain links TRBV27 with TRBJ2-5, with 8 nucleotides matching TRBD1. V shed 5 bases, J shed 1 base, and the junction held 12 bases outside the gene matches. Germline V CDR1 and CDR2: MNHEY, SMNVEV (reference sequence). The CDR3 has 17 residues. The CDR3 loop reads CASSPYIFGTGQETQYF. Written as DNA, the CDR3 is TGTGCCAGCAGTCCATATATTTTTGGGACAGGCCAAGAGACCCAGTACTTC.

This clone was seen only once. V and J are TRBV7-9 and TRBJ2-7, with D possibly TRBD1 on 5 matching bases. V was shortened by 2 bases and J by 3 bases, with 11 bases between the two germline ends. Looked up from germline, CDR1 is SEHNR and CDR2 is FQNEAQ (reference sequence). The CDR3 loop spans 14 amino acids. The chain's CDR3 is CASSLKGAFYEQYF. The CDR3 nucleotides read TGTGCCAGCAGCTTAAAAGGGGCCTTCTACGAGCAGTACTTC.

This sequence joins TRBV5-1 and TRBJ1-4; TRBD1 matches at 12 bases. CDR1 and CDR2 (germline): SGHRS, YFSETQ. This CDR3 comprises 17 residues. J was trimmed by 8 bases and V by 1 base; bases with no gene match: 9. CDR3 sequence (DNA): TGCGCCAGCAGCTTGTTGGGACAGGGGGCCTTAGGGGAAAAACTGTTTTTT. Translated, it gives CASSLLGQGALGEKLFF.

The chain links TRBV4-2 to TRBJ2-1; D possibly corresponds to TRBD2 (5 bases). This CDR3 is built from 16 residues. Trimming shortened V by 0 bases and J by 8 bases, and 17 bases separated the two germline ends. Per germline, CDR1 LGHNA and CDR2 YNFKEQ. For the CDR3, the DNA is TGTGCCAGCAGCCAAGACCTCCGAAAACTGGGAGATGAGCAGTTCTTC. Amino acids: CASSQDLRKLGDEQFF.

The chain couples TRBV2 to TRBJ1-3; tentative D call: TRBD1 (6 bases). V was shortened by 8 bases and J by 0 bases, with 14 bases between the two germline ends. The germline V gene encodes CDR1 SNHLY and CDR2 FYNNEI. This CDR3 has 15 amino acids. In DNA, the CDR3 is TGTGCCAGCCGAGGACAGAAACTCTCTGGAAACACCATATATTTT. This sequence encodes CASRGQKLSGNTIYF.

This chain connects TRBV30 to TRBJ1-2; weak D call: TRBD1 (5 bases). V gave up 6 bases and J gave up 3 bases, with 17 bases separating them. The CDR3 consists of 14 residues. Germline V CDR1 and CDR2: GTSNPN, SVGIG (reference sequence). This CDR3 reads CACPDSSGYYGYTF. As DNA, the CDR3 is TGTGCCTGCCCAGACAGTTCAGGATACTATGGCTACACCTTC.

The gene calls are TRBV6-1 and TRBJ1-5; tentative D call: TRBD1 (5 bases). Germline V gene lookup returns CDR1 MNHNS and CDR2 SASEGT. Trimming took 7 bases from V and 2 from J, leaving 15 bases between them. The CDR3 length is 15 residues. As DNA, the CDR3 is TGTGCCAGCACCGACCTCCAGGGTGGCAATCAGCCCCAGCATTTT. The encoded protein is CASTDLQGGNQPQHF.

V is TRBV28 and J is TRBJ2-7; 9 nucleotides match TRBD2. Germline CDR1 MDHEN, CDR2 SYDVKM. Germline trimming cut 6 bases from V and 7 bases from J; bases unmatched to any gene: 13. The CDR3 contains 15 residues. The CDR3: CASSSVRLAGREQYF. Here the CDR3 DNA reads TGTGCCAGCAGCTCGGTAAGGCTAGCGGGACGGGAGCAGTACTTC.

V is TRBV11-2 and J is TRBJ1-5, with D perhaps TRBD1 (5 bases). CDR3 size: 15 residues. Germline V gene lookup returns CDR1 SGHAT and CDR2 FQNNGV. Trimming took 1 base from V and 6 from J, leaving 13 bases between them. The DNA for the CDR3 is TGTGCCAGCAGCTTAGCGGGGGGAGTGGGTCAGCCCCAGCATTTT. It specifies CASSLAGGVGQPQHF.

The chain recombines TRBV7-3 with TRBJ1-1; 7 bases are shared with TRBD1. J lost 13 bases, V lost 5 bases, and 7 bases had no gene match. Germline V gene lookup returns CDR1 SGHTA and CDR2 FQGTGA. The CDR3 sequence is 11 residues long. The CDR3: CASSLGTALFF. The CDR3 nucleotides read TGTGCCAGCAGCCTCGGGACAGCCCTTTTCTTT.

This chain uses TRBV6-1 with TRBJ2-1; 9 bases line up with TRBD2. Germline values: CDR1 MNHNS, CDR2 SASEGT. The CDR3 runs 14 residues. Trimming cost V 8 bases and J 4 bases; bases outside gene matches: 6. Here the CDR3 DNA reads TGTGCCAGCTGGGAAGCGGGAGGTTACAATGAGCAGTTCTTC. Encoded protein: CASWEAGGYNEQFF.

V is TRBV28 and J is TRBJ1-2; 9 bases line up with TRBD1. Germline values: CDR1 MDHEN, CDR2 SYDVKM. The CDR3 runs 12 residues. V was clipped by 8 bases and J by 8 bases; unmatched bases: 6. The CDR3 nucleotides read TGTGCCAGCGTGGGGACAGGGAGAGGCTACACCTTC. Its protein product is CASVGTGRGYTF.

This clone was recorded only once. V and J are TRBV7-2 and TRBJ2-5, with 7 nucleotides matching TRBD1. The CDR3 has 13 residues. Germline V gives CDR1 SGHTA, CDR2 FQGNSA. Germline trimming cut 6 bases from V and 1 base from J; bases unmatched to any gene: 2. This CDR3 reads CASSHRGQETQYF. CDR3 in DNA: TGTGCCAGCAGTCACAGGGGCCAAGAGACCCAGTACTTC.

The CDR3 loop is CASSYSLGAGQPQHF. Here the CDR3 DNA reads TGTGCCAGCAGTTACTCGTTAGGGGCCGGTCAGCCCCAGCATTTT. The chain combines TRBV6-5 with TRBJ1-5, with D perhaps TRBD1 (5 bases). Trimming removed 0 bases at V and 6 bases at J, with 12 bases between. This CDR3 is built from 15 residues. Looked up from germline, CDR1 is MNHEY and CDR2 is SVGAGI.

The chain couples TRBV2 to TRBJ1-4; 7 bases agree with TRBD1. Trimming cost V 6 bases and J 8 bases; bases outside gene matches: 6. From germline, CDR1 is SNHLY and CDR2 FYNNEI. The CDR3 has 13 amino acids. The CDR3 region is CASRDGTAEKLFF. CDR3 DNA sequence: TGTGCCAGCAGGGACGGGACAGCAGAAAAACTGTTTTTT. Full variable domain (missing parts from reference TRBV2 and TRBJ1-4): EPEVTQTPSHQVTQMGQEVILRCVPISNHLYFYWYRQILGQKVEFLVSFYNNEISEKSEIFDDQFSVERPDGSNFTLKIRSTKLEDSAMYFCASRDGTAEKLFFGSGTQLSVL.

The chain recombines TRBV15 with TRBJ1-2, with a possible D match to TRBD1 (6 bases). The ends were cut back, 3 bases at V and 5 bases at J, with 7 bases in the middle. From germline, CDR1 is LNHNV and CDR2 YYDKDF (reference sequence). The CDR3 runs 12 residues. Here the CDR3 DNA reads TGTGCCACCAGCAGGGACAGTTATGGCTACACCTTC. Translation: CATSRDSYGYTF.

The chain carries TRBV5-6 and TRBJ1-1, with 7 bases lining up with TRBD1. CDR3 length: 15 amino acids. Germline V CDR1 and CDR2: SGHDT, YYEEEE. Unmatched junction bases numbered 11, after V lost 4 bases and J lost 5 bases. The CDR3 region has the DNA TGTGCCAGCAGCCCACGACAGGGAGGTCGGACTGAAGCTTTCTTT. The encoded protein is CASSPRQGGRTEAFF.

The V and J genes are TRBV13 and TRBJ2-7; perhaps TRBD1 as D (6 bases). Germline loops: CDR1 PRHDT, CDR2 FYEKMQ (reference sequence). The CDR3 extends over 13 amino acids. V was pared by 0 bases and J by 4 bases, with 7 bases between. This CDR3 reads CASSLGRGYEQYF. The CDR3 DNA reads TGTGCCAGCAGCTTAGGCAGGGGTTACGAGCAGTACTTC.

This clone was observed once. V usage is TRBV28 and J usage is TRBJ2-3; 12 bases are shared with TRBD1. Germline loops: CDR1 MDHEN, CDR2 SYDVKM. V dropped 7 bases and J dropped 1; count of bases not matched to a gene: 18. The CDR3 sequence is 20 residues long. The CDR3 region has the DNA TGTGCCAGCATCACCATCGTCGCGGGACAGGGGGCTTTGCGCACAGATACGCAGTATTTT. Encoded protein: CASITIVAGQGALRTDTQYF.

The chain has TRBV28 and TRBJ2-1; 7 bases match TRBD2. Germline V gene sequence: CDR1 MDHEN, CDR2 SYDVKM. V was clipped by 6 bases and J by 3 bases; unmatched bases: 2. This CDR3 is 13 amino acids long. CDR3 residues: CASRSSGYNEQFF. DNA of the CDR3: TGTGCCAGCAGATCTAGCGGCTACAATGAGCAGTTCTTC. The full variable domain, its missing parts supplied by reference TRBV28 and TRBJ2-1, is DVKVTQSSRYLVKRTGEKVFLECVQDMDHENMFWYRQDPGLGLRLIYFSYDVKMKEKGDIPEGYSVSREKKERFSLILESASTNQTSMYLCASRSSGYNEQFFGPGTRLTVL.

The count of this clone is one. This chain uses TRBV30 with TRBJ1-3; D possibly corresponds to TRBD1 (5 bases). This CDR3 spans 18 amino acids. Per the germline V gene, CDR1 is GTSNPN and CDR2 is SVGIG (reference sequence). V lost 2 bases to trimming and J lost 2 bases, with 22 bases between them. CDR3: CAWSPPWTSFVPGNTIYF. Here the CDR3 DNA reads TGTGCCTGGAGTCCCCCCTGGACATCGTTTGTGCCTGGAAACACCATATATTTT.

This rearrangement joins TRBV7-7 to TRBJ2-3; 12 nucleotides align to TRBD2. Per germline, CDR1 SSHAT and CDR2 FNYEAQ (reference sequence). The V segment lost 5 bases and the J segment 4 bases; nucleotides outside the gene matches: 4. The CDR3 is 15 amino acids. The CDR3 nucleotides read TGTGCCAGCAGCCAAGGACTAGCGGGATCAGATACGCAGTATTTT. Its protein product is CASSQGLAGSDTQYF. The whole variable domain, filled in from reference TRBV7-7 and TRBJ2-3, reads GAGVSQSPRYKVTKRGQDVTLRCDPISSHATLYWYQQALGQGPEFLTYFNYEAQPDKSGLPSDRFSAERPEGSISTLTIQRTEQRDSAMYRCASSQGLAGSDTQYFGPGTRLTVL.

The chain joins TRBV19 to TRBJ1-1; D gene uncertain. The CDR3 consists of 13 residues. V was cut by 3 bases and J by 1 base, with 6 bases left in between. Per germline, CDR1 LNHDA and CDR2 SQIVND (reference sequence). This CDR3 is CASSIQANTEAFF. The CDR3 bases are TGTGCCAGTAGTATTCAGGCGAACACTGAAGCTTTCTTT.

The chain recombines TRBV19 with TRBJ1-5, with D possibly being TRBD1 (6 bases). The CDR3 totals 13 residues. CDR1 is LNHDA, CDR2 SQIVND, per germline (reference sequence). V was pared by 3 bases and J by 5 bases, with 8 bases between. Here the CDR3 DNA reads TGTGCCAGTAGTATGTCAGGGGATCAGCCCCAGCATTTT. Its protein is CASSMSGDQPQHF.

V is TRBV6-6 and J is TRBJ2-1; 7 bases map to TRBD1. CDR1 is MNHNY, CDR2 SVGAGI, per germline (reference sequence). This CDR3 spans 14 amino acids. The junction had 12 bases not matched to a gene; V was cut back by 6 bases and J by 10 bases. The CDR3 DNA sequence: TGTGCCAGCAGCCCGCTCAGGGGGTCGAGGGAGCAGTTCTTC. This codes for CASSPLRGSREQFF.

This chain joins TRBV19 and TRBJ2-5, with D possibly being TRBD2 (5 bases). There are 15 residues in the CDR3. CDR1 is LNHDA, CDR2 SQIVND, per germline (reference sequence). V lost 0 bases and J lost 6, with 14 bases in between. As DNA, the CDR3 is TGTGCCAGTAGTATAGATCACGGGGTGGCGAAGACCCAGTACTTC. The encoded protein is CASSIDHGVAKTQYF.

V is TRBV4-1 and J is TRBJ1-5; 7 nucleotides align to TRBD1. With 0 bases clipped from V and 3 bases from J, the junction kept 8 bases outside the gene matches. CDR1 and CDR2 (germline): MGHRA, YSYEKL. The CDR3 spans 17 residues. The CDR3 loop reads CASSQDLRDRDNQPQHF. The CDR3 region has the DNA TGCGCCAGCAGCCAAGATCTCCGAGACAGGGACAATCAGCCCCAGCATTTT.